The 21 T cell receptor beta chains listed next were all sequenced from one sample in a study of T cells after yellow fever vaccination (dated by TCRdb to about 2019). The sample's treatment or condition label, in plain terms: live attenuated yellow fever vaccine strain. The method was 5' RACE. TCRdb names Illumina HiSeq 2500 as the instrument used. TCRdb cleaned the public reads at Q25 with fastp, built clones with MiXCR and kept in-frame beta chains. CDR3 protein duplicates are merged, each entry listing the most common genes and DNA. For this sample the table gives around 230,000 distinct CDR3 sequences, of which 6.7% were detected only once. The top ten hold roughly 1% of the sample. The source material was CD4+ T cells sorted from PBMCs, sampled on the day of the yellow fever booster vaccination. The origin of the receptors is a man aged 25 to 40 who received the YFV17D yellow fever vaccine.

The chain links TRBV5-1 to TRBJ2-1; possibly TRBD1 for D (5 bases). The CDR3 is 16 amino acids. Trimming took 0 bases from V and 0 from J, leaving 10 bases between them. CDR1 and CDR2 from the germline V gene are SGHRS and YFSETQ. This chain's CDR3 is CASSLGGPSSYNEQFF. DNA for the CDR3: TGCGCCAGCAGCTTGGGGGGCCCAAGCTCCTACAATGAGCAGTTCTTC.

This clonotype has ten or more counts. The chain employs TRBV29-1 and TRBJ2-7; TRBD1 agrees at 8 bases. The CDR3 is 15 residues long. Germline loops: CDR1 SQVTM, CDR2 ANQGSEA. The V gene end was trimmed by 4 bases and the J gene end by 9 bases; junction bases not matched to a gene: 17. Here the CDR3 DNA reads TGCAGCGTTGGGGAGACGGGACAGGTGGTGACGGGGCAGTACTTC. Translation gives CSVGETGQVVTGQYF.

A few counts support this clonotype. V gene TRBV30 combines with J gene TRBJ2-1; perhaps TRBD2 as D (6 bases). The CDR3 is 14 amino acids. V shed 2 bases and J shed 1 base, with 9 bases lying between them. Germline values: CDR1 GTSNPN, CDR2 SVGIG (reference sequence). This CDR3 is CAWSSRGSYNEQFF. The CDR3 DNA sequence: TGTGCCTGGAGTTCGCGGGGTTCCTACAATGAGCAGTTCTTC.

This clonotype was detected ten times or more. CDR3 amino acids: CSVDGGQVTQYF. CDR3 DNA sequence: TGCAGCGTAGATGGGGGGCAGGTGACCCAGTACTTC. The rearrangement uses TRBV29-1 and TRBJ2-5; either TRBD1 or TRBD2 may fit D (6 bases each). Germline V CDR1 and CDR2: SQVTM, ANQGSEA. This CDR3 contains 12 residues. Trimming left V 6 bases short and J 7 bases short, with 15 bases between.

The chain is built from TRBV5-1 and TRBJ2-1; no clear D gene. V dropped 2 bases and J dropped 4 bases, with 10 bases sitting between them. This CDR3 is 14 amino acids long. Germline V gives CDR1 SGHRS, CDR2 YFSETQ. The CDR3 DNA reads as TGCGCCAGCAGCTTAGAGACTGCTTACAATGAGCAGTTCTTC. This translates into CASSLETAYNEQFF.

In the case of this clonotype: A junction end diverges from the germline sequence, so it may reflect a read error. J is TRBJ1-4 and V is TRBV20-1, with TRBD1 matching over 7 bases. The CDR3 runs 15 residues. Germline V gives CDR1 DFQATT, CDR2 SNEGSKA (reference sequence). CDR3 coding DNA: TGCTGTGCTAGTTTAACAGGGGCAATCGATGAAAAACTGTTTTTT. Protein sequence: CCASLTGAIDEKLFF.

The CDR3 DNA is TGTGCCAGCAGCTCGACAGGGGTCGGGACCCAGTACTTC. Amino acids: CASSSTGVGTQYF. J is TRBJ2-5 and V is TRBV7-2; 8 bases agree with TRBD1. V shed 4 bases, J shed 7 bases, and the junction held 5 bases outside the gene matches. The CDR3 has 13 amino acids. CDR1 is SGHTA and CDR2 is FQGNSA in the germline V gene.

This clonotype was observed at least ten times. The CDR3 reads CSAFSPGGRETQYF. The CDR3 DNA reads TGCAGTGCTTTTAGTCCCGGGGGACGGGAGACCCAGTACTTC. This chain links TRBV20-1 with TRBJ2-5; tentative D call: TRBD2 (6 bases). V was clipped by 5 bases and J by 5 bases, with 18 bases between them. This CDR3 has 14 amino acids. Germline V gene lookup returns CDR1 DFQATT and CDR2 SNEGSKA (reference sequence).

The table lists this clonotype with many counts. CDR3 in DNA: TGTGCCAGCAGGGCACCCGGGACGTACTACGAGCAGTACTTC. Its translation: CASRAPGTYYEQYF. The chain combines TRBV6-1 with TRBJ2-7, with D perhaps assigned TRBD1 or TRBD2 (5 bases each). The germline CDR1 and CDR2 sequences are MNHNS and SASEGT. The CDR3 spans 14 residues. The V gene lost 6 bases and the J gene lost 3 bases, with 15 bases spanning the gap.

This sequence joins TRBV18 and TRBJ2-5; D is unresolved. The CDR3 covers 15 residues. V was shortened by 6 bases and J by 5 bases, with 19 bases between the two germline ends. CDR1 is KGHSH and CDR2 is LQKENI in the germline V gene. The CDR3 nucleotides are TGTGCCAGCTCGCCCCGACACGACCTCGGGGAGACCCAGTACTTC. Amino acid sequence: CASSPRHDLGETQYF.

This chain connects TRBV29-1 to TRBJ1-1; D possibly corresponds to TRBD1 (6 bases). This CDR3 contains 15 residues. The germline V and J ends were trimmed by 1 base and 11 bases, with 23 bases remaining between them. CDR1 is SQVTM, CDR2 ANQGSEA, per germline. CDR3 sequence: CSVEAQRTVEGRAFF. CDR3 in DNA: TGCAGCGTTGAAGCGCAAAGGACAGTGGAGGGTAGGGCTTTCTTT. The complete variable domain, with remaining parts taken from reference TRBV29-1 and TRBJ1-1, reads SAVISQKPSRDICQRGTSLTIQCQVDSQVTMMFWYRQQPGQSLTLIATANQGSEATYESGFVIDKFPISRPNLTFSTLTVSNMSPEDSSIYLCSVEAQRTVEGRAFFGQGTRLTVV.

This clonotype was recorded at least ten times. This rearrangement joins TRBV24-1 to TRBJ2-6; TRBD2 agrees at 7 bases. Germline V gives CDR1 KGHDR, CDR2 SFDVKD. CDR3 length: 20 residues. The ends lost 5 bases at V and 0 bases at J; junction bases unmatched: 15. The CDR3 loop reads CATSGGVGPPSGSGANVLTF. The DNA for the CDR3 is TGTGCCACCAGTGGTGGGGTTGGGCCGCCTAGCGGCTCTGGGGCCAACGTCCTGACTTTC.

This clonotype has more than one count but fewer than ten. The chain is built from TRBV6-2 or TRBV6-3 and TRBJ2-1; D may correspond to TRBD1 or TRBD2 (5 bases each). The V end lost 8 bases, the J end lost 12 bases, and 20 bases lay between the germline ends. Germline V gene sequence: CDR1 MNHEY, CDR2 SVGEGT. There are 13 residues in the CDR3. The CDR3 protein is CASFGTQLRVQFF. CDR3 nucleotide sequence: TGTGCCAGCTTCGGGACGCAACTTCGGGTGCAGTTCTTC.

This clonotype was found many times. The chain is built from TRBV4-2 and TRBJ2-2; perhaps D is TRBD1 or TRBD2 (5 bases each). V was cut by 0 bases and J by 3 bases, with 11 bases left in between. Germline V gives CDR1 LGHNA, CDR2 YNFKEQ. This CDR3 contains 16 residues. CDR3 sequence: CASSQDRGRDTGELFF. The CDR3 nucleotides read TGTGCCAGCAGCCAAGATAGGGGACGAGACACCGGGGAGCTGTTTTTT.

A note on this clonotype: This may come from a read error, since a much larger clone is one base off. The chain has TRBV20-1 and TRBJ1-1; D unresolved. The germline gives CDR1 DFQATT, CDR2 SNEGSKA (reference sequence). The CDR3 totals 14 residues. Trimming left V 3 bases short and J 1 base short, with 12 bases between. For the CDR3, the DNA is TGCAGTGCTAGTGTGGGCAGGACGAACACTGAAGCTTTCTTT. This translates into CSASVGRTNTEAFF.

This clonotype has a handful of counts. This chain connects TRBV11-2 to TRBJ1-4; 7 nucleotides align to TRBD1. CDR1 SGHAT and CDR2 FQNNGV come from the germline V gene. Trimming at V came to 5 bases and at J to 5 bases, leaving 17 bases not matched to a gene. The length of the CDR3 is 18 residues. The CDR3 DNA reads TGTGCCAGCAGCCCTTACGGACCGAACAGGGGCGGAAATGAAAAACTGTTTTTT. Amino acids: CASSPYGPNRGGNEKLFF.

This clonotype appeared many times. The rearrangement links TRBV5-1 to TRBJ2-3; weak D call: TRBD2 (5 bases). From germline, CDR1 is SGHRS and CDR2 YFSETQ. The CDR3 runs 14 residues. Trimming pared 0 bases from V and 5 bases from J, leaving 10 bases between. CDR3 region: CASSLGGVVDTQYF. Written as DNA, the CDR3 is TGCGCCAGCAGCTTGGGGGGAGTGGTAGATACGCAGTATTTT. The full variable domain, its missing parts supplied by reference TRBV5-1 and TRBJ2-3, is KAGVTQTPRYLIKTRGQQVTLSCSPISGHRSVSWYQQTPGQGLQFLFEYFSETQRNKGNFPGRFSGRQFSNSRSEMNVSTLELGDSALYLCASSLGGVVDTQYFGPGTRLTVL.

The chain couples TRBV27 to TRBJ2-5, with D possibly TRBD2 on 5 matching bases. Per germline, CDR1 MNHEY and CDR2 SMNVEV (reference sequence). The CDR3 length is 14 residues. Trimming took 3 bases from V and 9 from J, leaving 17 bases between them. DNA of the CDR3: TGTGCCAGCAGTTTCTACCCGCCCCGGGGTCCCCAGTACTTC. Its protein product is CASSFYPPRGPQYF.

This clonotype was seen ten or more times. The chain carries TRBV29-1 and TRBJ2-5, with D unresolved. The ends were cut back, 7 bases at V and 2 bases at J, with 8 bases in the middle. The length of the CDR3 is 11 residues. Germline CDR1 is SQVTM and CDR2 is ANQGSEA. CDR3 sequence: CSDTEQETQYF. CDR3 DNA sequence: TGCAGCGACACAGAGCAAGAGACCCAGTACTTC. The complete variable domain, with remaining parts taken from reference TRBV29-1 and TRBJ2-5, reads SAVISQKPSRDICQRGTSLTIQCQVDSQVTMMFWYRQQPGQSLTLIATANQGSEATYESGFVIDKFPISRPNLTFSTLTVSNMSPEDSSIYLCSDTEQETQYFGPGTRLLVL.

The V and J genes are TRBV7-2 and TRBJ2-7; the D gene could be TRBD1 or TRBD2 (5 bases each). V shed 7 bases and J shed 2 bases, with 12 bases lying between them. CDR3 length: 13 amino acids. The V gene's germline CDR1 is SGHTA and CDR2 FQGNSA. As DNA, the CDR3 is TGTGCCAGCAACATAGGGACCGCCTACGAGCAGTACTTC. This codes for CASNIGTAYEQYF.

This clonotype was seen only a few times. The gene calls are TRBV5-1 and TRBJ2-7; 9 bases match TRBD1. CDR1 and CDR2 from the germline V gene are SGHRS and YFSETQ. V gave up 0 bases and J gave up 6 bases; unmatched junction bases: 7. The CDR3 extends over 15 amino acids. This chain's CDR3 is CASSLGGTGSLEQYF. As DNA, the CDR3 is TGCGCCAGCAGCTTGGGCGGGACAGGGTCGCTCGAGCAGTACTTC.